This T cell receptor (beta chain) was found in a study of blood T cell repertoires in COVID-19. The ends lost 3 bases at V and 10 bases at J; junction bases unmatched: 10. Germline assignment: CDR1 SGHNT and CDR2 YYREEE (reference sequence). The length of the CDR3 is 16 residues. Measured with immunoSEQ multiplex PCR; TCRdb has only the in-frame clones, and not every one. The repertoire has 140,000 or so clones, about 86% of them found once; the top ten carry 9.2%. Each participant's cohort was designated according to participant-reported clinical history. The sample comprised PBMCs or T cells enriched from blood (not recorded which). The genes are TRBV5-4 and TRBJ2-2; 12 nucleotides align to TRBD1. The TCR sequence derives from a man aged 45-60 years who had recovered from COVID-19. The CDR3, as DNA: TGTGCCAGCAGCTGGAAGGGGACAGGGGGCTCGGTGGAGCTGTTTTTT. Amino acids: CASSWKGTGGSVELFF.